The 5 T cell receptor beta chains below all came from one sample that was sequenced in a study of blood T cell repertoires in COVID-19 (dated by TCRdb to between 2020 and 2021). The library was made by the immunoSEQ multiplex PCR assay. The table comes from immuneACCESS by way of TCRdb, which keeps in-frame sequences with V and J called. Part of the clones is missing from these tables; in studies checked, under half for an unresolved V gene and the rest for unknown reasons. The sample table contains 430,000 or so clones; only one count was recorded for approximately 90% of them. In total, the top ten clones hold about 1.5% of the sample. Sample: PBMCs or T cells enriched from blood (not recorded which). The receptors come from a woman under 30 who had been exposed to COVID-19.

The CDR3 is CASSELSSRYGYTF. In DNA, the CDR3 is TGTGCCAGCAGTGAATTGTCCTCTAGGTATGGCTACACCTTC. The chain has TRBV2 and TRBJ1-2; no definite D call. Trimming pared 2 bases from V and 5 bases from J, leaving 12 bases between. CDR1 SNHLY and CDR2 FYNNEI come from the germline V gene. The CDR3 runs 14 residues.

The rearrangement uses TRBV5-6 and TRBJ2-5; 14 nucleotides align to TRBD2. After removal of 1 base from V and 4 bases from J, the junction contained 12 bases not matched to a gene. The CDR3 has 19 residues. Germline V gene data show CDR1 as SGHDT and CDR2 as YYEEEE. Here the CDR3 DNA reads TGTGCCAGCAGCTTGTTCAAAGGGACTAGCGGGGGAGGGAGAGAGACCCAGTACTTC. Translating gives CASSLFKGTSGGGRETQYF. Drawing the rest from reference TRBV5-6 and TRBJ2-5, the complete variable domain is DAGVTQSPTHLIKTRGQQVTLRCSPKSGHDTVSWYQQALGQGPQFIFQYYEEEERQRGNFPDRFSGHQFPNYSSELNVNALLLGDSALYLCASSLFKGTSGGGRETQYFGPGTRLLVL.

This clone is a singleton in its sample. The V call is TRBV28, the J call TRBJ1-2, with TRBD1 matching 8 bases. The V segment lost 6 bases and the J segment 10 bases; nucleotides outside the gene matches: 7. Germline CDR1 MDHEN, CDR2 SYDVKM. The CDR3 is 12 amino acids. CDR3 in amino acids: CASSTRQGIYTF. The CDR3 DNA is TGTGCCAGCAGCACTCGACAGGGGATCTACACCTTC.

This chain joins TRBV18 and TRBJ2-7; TRBD2 matches at 9 bases. Germline assignment: CDR1 KGHSH and CDR2 LQKENI. CDR3 length: 15 amino acids. V was clipped by 1 base and J by 3 bases; unmatched bases: 4. CDR3 DNA sequence: TGTGCCAGCTCACCACAGGCTAGCGGGAACTACGAGCAGTACTTC. Protein: CASSPQASGNYEQYF.

The chain links TRBV12-3 or TRBV12-4 to TRBJ1-1; weak D call: TRBD1 (6 bases). This CDR3 has 13 amino acids. Trimming took 4 bases from V and 10 from J, leaving 16 bases between them. In DNA, the CDR3 is TGTGCCAGCAGTTCCGGGGCCTGGGGGCGAGCTTTCTTT. It translates to CASSSGAWGRAFF.